The 28 T cell receptor beta chains below come from one sample, sequenced in a study of T-cell reconstitution after alpha-beta-depleted transplantation in children. The TCRbeta library was prepared with unique molecular identifiers. TCRdb called the PCR reads again in MiXCR, with one record for every CDR3 protein. The sample lists about 640,000 distinct CDR3 sequences, approximately 17% seen once, with around 0.96% in the top ten. The material sequenced was PBMCs from the stem cell graft donor, taken from the stem cell graft. The source is a human donor who donated a stem cell graft to a child with acute myeloid leukemia.

This clonotype turned up a few times. The rearrangement links TRBV7-2 to TRBJ2-1; 8 nucleotides line up with TRBD1. J lost 4 bases, V lost 0 bases, and 5 bases had no gene match. The CDR3 spans 16 residues. Germline CDR1 reads SGHTA; CDR2 reads FQGNSA. The CDR3: CASSLAPGQAYNEQFF. The CDR3 DNA reads TGTGCCAGCAGCTTAGCTCCGGGACAGGCTTACAATGAGCAGTTCTTC.

This clonotype was counted at least ten times. The genes are TRBV6-2 or TRBV6-3 and TRBJ2-4; possibly TRBD1 for D (5 bases). The V end was cut by 6 bases, the J end by 7 bases, with 13 bases between. The length of the CDR3 is 13 residues. The V gene's germline CDR1 is MNHEY and CDR2 SVGEGT. DNA of the CDR3: TGTGCCAGCAGCAAGACAGTAGACAACATTCAGTACTTC. It is translated as CASSKTVDNIQYF.

The rearrangement links TRBV6-1 to TRBJ1-5; D is possibly TRBD1 (5 bases). The CDR3 is made up of 18 amino acids. V lost 2 bases, J lost 5 bases, and 22 bases lay in between. Germline V gives CDR1 MNHNS, CDR2 SASEGT. The CDR3 is CASSESTQGFFPHQPQHF. CDR3 in DNA: TGTGCCAGCAGTGAAAGCACTCAGGGTTTTTTCCCTCATCAGCCCCAGCATTTT.

J is TRBJ2-5 and V is TRBV7-2; unclear D gene. The germline V and J ends were trimmed by 1 base and 5 bases, with 17 bases remaining between them. From germline, CDR1 is SGHTA and CDR2 FQGNSA. CDR3 size: 16 residues. DNA for the CDR3: TGTGCCAGCAGCTTAGGGGTTAAGCGAAGTTGGGAGACCCAGTACTTC. This encodes CASSLGVKRSWETQYF.

In this sample, this clonotype turned up a few times. This chain connects TRBV7-3 to TRBJ2-1, with a tentative D call TRBD2 (6 bases). Germline loops: CDR1 SGHTA, CDR2 FQGTGA. The V end was cut by 6 bases, the J end by 7 bases, with 13 bases between. There are 13 residues in the CDR3. The CDR3 DNA sequence: TGTGCCAGCAGGACCGGTGGGGGGAATGAGCAGTTCTTC. Translation: CASRTGGGNEQFF.

This clonotype was observed at least ten times. The chain uses TRBV20-1 and TRBJ1-2; TRBD1 aligns across 7 bases. This CDR3 region has 12 residues. The V and J ends lost 5 bases and 5 bases, in that order; junction bases with no gene match: 5. Germline CDR1 DFQATT, CDR2 SNEGSKA (reference sequence). The CDR3: CSAPTGFYGYTF. CDR3 nucleotides: TGCAGTGCTCCGACAGGGTTTTATGGCTACACCTTC.

The rearrangement joins TRBV4-1 to TRBJ1-1; D is unclear. Trimming cost V 0 bases and J 0 bases, with 5 bases left between them. The CDR3 covers 14 residues. Germline-derived CDR1 and CDR2 are MGHRA and YSYEKL. In DNA form, the CDR3 reads TGCGCCAGCAGCCAAGATACTGTGAACACTGAAGCTTTCTTT. This codes for CASSQDTVNTEAFF.

This clonotype was seen only a few times. The genes are TRBV4-3 and TRBJ2-7; 7 nucleotides align to TRBD2. The CDR3 totals 16 residues. Germline assignment: CDR1 LGHNA and CDR2 YSLEER. J gave up 3 bases and V 2 bases, and 10 bases lay outside the gene matches. CDR3 DNA: TGCGCCAGCAGCCAAATTCTGGCCGGGGGGATCTACGAGCAGTACTTC. Protein product: CASSQILAGGIYEQYF.

This clonotype was picked up many times. The chain is built from TRBV9 and TRBJ2-7, with D perhaps TRBD1 (5 bases). The ends were cut back, 3 bases at V and 4 bases at J, with 11 bases in the middle. CDR3 size: 13 residues. Germline lookup yields CDR1 SGDLS and CDR2 YYNGEE. The CDR3 spells CASSGEKGYEQYF. CDR3 DNA: TGTGCCAGCAGCGGAGAAAAGGGGTACGAGCAGTACTTC.

The rearrangement uses TRBV15 and TRBJ1-1; D not resolved. CDR3 size: 15 residues. V lost 0 bases, J lost 6 bases, and 14 bases lay in between. CDR1 is LNHNV and CDR2 is YYDKDF in the germline V gene (reference sequence). CDR3 sequence reads: CATSRDTEGWAEAFF. In DNA, the CDR3 is TGTGCCACCAGCAGAGATACTGAAGGGTGGGCTGAAGCTTTCTTT. Based on the CDR3 plus reference TRBV15 and TRBJ1-1, the full variable domain is DAMVIQNPRYQVTQFGKPVTLSCSQTLNHNVMYWYQQKSSQAPKLLFHYYDKDFNNEADTPDNFQSRRPNTSFCFLDIRSPGLGDTAMYLCATSRDTEGWAEAFFGQGTRLTVV.

This clonotype appeared many times. The CDR3 DNA follows: TGTGCCAGCAGTTTATCGGCAGGGTCGAACTATGGCTACACCTTC. Its protein product is CASSLSAGSNYGYTF. V is TRBV12-3 or TRBV12-4 and J is TRBJ1-2; D is possibly TRBD1 (5 bases). The CDR3 extends over 15 amino acids. Trimming pared 2 bases from V and 2 bases from J, leaving 12 bases between.

This sequence joins TRBV3-1 and TRBJ2-2; D might be TRBD2 (6 bases). Trimming left V 11 bases short and J 2 bases short, with 21 bases between. Germline CDR1 LGHDT, CDR2 YNNKEL (reference sequence). The CDR3 is 16 residues long. Here the CDR3 reads CALTLNGGINTGELFF. The DNA for the CDR3 is TGTGCCCTCACCCTGAATGGCGGGATTAACACCGGGGAGCTGTTTTTT.

The chain combines TRBV6-2 or TRBV6-3 with TRBJ1-5; 7 nucleotides align to TRBD1. This CDR3 contains 16 residues. V trimming: 1 base; J trimming: 5 bases; junction bases outside the gene matches: 8. Germline loops: CDR1 MNHEY, CDR2 SVGEGT. The CDR3 nucleotides are TGTGCCAGCAGTTACTACTATGACAGGGCTGATCAGCCCCAGCATTTT. Protein: CASSYYYDRADQPQHF.

This rearrangement joins TRBV30 to TRBJ1-1, with D unclear. The CDR3 sequence is 14 residues long. Germline-derived CDR1 and CDR2 are GTSNPN and SVGIG (reference sequence). Trimming cost V 0 bases and J 2 bases, with 10 bases left between them. The CDR3 region is CAWSVRLPNTEAFF. DNA for the CDR3: TGTGCCTGGAGTGTACGGTTGCCTAACACTGAAGCTTTCTTT.

This clonotype was seen a handful of times. The V gene is TRBV5-1, the J gene TRBJ2-5, with D possibly TRBD2 on 5 matching bases. CDR3 length equals 13 residues. Germline V gene data show CDR1 as SGHRS and CDR2 as YFSETQ. Trimming stripped 0 bases from V and 5 bases from J, with 8 bases between. In nucleotides, the CDR3 is TGCGCCAGCAGCTTGGTAGCGCCCGAGACCCAGTACTTC. It codes for CASSLVAPETQYF.

This chain connects TRBV20-1 to TRBJ2-4, with 8 nucleotides matching TRBD2. Losses at the gene ends were 1 base for V and 2 bases for J; bases not matched to a gene: 16. Germline-derived CDR1 and CDR2 are DFQATT and SNEGSKA (reference sequence). The CDR3 extends over 19 amino acids. CDR3 sequence (DNA): TGCAGTGCTAGAGGTTCTCCGGGGGGGGCCGAGTCGACCAAAAACATTCAGTACTTC. It encodes CSARGSPGGAESTKNIQYF.

Regarding this clonotype: This sequence may be a read error, since a much larger clone differs from it by one base. V is TRBV20-1 and J is TRBJ2-6; weak D call: TRBD2 (5 bases). Germline CDR1 and CDR2: DFQATT and SNEGSKA (reference sequence). This CDR3 is built from 15 residues. In DNA, the CDR3 is TGCTGTGCTAGCTCTCTTCCTTCCCGGGCCAACGTCCTGACTTTC. Protein product: CCASSLPSRANVLTF.

V and J are TRBV6-1 and TRBJ2-7; no definite D call. Trimming pared 5 bases from V and 0 bases from J, leaving 17 bases between. Germline lookup yields CDR1 MNHNS and CDR2 SASEGT. The CDR3 covers 16 residues. CDR3 in DNA: TGTGCCAGCAGTCGGACGGCCGGGTCAATCTCCTACGAGCAGTACGTC. Encoded protein: CASSRTAGSISYEQYV.

This clonotype was picked up many times. The V gene is TRBV5-1, the J gene TRBJ2-1; D gene ambiguous. V lost 0 bases to trimming and J lost 7 bases, with 8 bases between them. CDR1 and CDR2 from the germline V gene are SGHRS and YFSETQ. This CDR3 has 13 residues. For the CDR3, the DNA is TGCGCCAGCAGCTTGGACATGGAGAATGAGCAGTTCTTC. The encoded protein is CASSLDMENEQFF.

This clonotype was observed a handful of times. The rearrangement joins TRBV28 to TRBJ2-5, with 7 bases identical to TRBD2. Germline trimming cut 0 bases from V and 6 bases from J; bases unmatched to any gene: 4. This CDR3 region has 14 residues. Germline loops: CDR1 MDHEN, CDR2 SYDVKM. CDR3 bases: TGTGCCAGCAGTTTATGGGCTAGCGGAAAGACCCAGTACTTC. Protein sequence: CASSLWASGKTQYF.

This clonotype has just a few counts. The genes are TRBV20-1 and TRBJ2-6; 7 bases are a match to TRBD1. The CDR3 extends over 18 amino acids. The V segment lost 2 bases and the J segment 0 bases; nucleotides outside the gene matches: 10. The V gene's germline CDR1 is DFQATT and CDR2 SNEGSKA (reference sequence). CDR3 sequence: CSARIPGQKSSGANVLTF. CDR3 bases: TGCAGTGCTAGAATCCCGGGACAGAAGAGCTCTGGGGCCAACGTCCTGACTTTC.

This clonotype came up many times. This sequence joins TRBV29-1 and TRBJ1-1; D not resolved. CDR3 length: 13 amino acids. The ends were cut back, 4 bases at V and 0 bases at J, with 9 bases in the middle. Germline assignment: CDR1 SQVTM and CDR2 ANQGSEA. CDR3 residues: CSVGERMNTEAFF. The CDR3 nucleotides read TGCAGCGTTGGCGAGCGAATGAACACTGAAGCTTTCTTT.

The genes are TRBV7-2 and TRBJ2-7; 7 bases match TRBD1. V lost 5 bases to trimming and J lost 6 bases; unmatched junction nucleotides: 4. This CDR3 is built from 12 residues. Germline CDR1 is SGHTA and CDR2 is FQGNSA. The CDR3 reads CASSLGQVEQYF. CDR3 DNA: TGTGCCAGCAGCCTCGGACAGGTCGAGCAGTACTTC.

This sequence joins TRBV5-1 and TRBJ2-5; D is unclear. The CDR3 extends over 15 amino acids. Germline lookup yields CDR1 SGHRS and CDR2 YFSETQ. V dropped 0 bases and J dropped 5 bases, with 14 bases sitting between them. The CDR3 spells CASSLVGSSWETQYF. For the CDR3, the DNA is TGCGCCAGCAGCTTGGTCGGCAGTTCGTGGGAGACCCAGTACTTC.

This clonotype appeared many times. V and J are TRBV6-5 and TRBJ1-3; tentatively, D is TRBD1 (6 bases). The CDR3 runs 19 residues. CDR1 is MNHEY, CDR2 SVGAGI, per germline. Trimming took 2 bases from V and 0 from J, leaving 20 bases between them. The CDR3 here is CASSYGLLTGTNSGNTIYF. In DNA, the CDR3 is TGTGCCAGCAGTTACGGACTCCTGACAGGCACCAACTCTGGAAACACCATATATTTT.

This clonotype was picked up many times. The chain carries TRBV25-1 and TRBJ2-4; D unclear. The germline V gene has CDR1 MGHDK and CDR2 SYGVNS. The CDR3 contains 13 residues. V was cut by 3 bases and J by 2 bases, with 5 bases left in between. CDR3 bases: TGTGCCAGCAGTGACAGGACCAAAAACATTCAGTACTTC. Translated: CASSDRTKNIQYF.

At least ten counts were recorded for this clonotype. This chain links TRBV5-6 with TRBJ2-7; TRBD1 might be the D (6 bases). This CDR3 region has 14 residues. Between the trimmed V and J ends, which lost 0 bases and 3 bases, there was a span of 10 bases. Germline-derived CDR1 and CDR2 are SGHDT and YYEEEE. As DNA, the CDR3 is TGTGCCAGCAGCTTGGGGGACACGGACTACGAGCAGTACGTC. As protein: CASSLGDTDYEQYV.

On this clonotype: A read error may be the cause here, since a much bigger clone is one base away. Because the CDR3 is missing its conserved closing phenylalanine or tryptophan, this is likely a read error. This chain joins TRBV6-1 and TRBJ2-2, with unresolved D. Germline CDR1 and CDR2: MNHNS and SASEGT. The CDR3 loop spans 13 amino acids. With 7 bases removed from V and 4 bases from J, the gap between germline ends came to 10 bases. The CDR3 DNA reads as TGTGCCAGCATCGGCCGTCGCACCGGGGAGCTGTTTATT. Translation: CASIGRRTGELFI.